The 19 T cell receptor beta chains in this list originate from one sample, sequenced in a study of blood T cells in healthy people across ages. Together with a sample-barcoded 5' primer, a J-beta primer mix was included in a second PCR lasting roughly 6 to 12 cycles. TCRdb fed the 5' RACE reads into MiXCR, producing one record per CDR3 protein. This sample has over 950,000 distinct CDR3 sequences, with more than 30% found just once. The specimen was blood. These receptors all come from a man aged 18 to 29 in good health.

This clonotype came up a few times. CDR3 amino acids: CSVDSGPPVQSDEQFF. CDR3 in DNA: TGCAGCGTTGATTCGGGACCACCCGTCCAATCCGATGAGCAGTTCTTC. The V gene is TRBV29-1, the J gene TRBJ2-1, with D possibly being TRBD1 or TRBD2 (5 bases each). V was shortened by 3 bases and J by 8 bases, with 23 bases between the two germline ends. Germline values: CDR1 SQVTM, CDR2 ANQGSEA. The CDR3 is 16 amino acids.

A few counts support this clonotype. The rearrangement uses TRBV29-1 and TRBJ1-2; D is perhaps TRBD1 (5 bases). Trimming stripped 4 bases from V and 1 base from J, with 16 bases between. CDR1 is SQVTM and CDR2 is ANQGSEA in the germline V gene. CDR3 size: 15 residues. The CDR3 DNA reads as TGCAGCGTTGTGACAGATAACTATTATAACTATGGCTACACCTTC. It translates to CSVVTDNYYNYGYTF.

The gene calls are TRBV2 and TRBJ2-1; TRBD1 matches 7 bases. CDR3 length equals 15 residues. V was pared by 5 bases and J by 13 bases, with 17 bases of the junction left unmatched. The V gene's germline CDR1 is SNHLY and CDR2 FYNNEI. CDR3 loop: CASSSDRATTDSQFF. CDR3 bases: TGTGCCAGCAGTTCTGACAGGGCAACAACGGACAGCCAGTTCTTC. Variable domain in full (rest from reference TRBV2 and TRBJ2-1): EPEVTQTPSHQVTQMGQEVILRCVPISNHLYFYWYRQILGQKVEFLVSFYNNEISEKSEIFDDQFSVERPDGSNFTLKIRSTKLEDSAMYFCASSSDRATTDSQFFGPGTRLTVL.

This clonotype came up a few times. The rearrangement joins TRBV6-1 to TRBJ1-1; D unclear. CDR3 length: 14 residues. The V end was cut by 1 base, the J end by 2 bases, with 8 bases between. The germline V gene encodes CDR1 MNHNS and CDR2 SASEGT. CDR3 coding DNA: TGTGCCAGCAGTGAAGGAGGTAAAAACACTGAAGCTTTCTTT. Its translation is CASSEGGKNTEAFF.

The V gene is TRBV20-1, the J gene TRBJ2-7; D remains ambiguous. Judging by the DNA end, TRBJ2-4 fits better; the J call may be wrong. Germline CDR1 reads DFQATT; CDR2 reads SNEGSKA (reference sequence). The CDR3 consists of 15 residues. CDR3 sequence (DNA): TGCAGTGCTAGAGATGCACAGTTAGCCAAAAACATTCAGTACTTC. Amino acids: CSARDAQLAKNIQYF.

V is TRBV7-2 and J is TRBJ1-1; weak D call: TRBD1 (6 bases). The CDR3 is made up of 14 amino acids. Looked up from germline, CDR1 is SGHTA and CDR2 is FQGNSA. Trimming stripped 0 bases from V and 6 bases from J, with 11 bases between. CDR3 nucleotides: TGTGCCAGCAGCTTAGCCTGGGGGCAGGCTGAAGCTTTCTTT. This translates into CASSLAWGQAEAFF.

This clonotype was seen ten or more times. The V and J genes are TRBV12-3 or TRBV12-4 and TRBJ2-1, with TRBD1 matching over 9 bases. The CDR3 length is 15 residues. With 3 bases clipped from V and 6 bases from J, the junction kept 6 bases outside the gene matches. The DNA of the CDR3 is TGTGCCAGCAGTTTGGAGGGACAGGGTTTCAATGAGCAGTTCTTC. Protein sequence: CASSLEGQGFNEQFF.

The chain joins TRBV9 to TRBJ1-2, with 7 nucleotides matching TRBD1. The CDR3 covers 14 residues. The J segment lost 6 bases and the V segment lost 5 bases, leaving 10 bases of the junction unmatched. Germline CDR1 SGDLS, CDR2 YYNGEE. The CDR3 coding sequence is TGTGCCAGCAGTACAGGGGCAGGGGAGGATGGCTACACCTTC. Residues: CASSTGAGEDGYTF.

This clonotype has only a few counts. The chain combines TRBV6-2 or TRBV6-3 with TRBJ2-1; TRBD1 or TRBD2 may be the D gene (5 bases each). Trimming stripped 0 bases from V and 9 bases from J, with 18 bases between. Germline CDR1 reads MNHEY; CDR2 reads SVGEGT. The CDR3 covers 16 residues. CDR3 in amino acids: CASSYSVRDATGEQFF. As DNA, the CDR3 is TGTGCCAGCAGTTACTCCGTCCGGGACGCCACCGGTGAGCAGTTCTTC.

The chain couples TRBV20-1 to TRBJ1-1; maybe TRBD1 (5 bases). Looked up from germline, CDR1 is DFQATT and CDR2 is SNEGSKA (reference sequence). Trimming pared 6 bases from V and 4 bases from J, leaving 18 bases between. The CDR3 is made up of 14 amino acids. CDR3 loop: CSAAGGRVGTEAFF. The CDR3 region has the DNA TGCAGTGCCGCTGGGGGACGAGTAGGCACTGAAGCTTTCTTT.

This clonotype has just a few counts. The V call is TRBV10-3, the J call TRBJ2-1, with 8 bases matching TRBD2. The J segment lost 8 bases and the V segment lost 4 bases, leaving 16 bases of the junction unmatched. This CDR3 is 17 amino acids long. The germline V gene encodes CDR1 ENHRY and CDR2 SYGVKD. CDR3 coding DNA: TGTGCCATCAGTGGGTCGACGGGCGGGGGGATCATTGATGAGCAGTTCTTC. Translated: CAISGSTGGGIIDEQFF.

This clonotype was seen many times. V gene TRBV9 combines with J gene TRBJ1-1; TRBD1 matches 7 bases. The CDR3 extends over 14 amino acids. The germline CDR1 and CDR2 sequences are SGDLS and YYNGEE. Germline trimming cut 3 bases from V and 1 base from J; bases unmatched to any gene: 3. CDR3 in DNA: TGTGCCAGCAGCGCCGACAGGGCGAACACTGAAGCTTTCTTT. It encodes CASSADRANTEAFF.

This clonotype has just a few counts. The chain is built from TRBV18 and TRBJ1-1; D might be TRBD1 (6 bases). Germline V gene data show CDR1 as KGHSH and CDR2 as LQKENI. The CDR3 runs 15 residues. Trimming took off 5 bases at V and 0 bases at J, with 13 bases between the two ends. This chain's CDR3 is CASSTLSGVNTEAFF. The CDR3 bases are TGTGCCAGCTCAACACTATCAGGGGTGAACACTGAAGCTTTCTTT.

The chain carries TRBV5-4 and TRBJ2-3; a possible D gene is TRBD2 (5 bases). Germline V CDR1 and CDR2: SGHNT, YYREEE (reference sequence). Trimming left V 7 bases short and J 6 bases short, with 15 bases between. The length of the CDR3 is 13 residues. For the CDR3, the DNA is TGTGCCAGCTGGACTGACGCGGTGGATACGCAGTATTTT. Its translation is CASWTDAVDTQYF.

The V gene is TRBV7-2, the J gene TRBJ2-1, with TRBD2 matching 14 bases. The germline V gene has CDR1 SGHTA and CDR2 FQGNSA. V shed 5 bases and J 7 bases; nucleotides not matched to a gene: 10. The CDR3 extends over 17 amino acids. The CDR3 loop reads CASSRTPTSGGENEQFF. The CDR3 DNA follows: TGTGCCAGCAGCCGTACTCCGACTAGCGGGGGGGAGAATGAGCAGTTCTTC. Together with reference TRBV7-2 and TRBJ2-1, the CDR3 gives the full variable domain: GAGVSQSPSNKVTEKGKDVELRCDPISGHTALYWYRQSLGQGLEFLIYFQGNSAPDKSGLPSDRFSAERTGGSVSTLTIQRTQQEDSAVYLCASSRTPTSGGENEQFFGPGTRLTVL.

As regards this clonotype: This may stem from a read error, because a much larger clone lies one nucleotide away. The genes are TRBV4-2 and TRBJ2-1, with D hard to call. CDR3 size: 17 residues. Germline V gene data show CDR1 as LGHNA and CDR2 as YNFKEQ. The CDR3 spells CASSQDKGYSSYNKQFF. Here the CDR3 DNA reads TGTGCCAGCAGCCAAGATAAGGGTTACAGCTCCTACAATAAGCAGTTCTTC.

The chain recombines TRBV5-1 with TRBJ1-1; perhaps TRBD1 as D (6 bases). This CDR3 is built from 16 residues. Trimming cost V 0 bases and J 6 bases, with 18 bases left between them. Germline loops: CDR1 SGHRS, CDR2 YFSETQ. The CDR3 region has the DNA TGCGCCAGCAGCTTGGAACGGCGGCAGGGGTCCCCTGAAGCTTTCTTT. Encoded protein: CASSLERRQGSPEAFF.

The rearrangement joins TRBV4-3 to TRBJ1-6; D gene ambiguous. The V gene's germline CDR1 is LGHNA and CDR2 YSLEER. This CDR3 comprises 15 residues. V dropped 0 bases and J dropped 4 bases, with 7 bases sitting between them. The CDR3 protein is CASSQDSTYNSPLHF. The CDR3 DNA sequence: TGCGCCAGCAGCCAAGACAGCACATATAATTCACCCCTCCACTTT.

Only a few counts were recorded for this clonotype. CDR3 protein: CASSLEPGVTNEKLFF. The CDR3 nucleotides read TGCGCCAGCAGCTTGGAACCAGGGGTAACTAATGAAAAACTGTTTTTT. The chain combines TRBV5-1 with TRBJ1-4; D is perhaps TRBD1 (6 bases). Trimming cost V 0 bases and J 1 base, with 10 bases left between them. Germline assignment: CDR1 SGHRS and CDR2 YFSETQ. The CDR3 is made up of 16 amino acids.